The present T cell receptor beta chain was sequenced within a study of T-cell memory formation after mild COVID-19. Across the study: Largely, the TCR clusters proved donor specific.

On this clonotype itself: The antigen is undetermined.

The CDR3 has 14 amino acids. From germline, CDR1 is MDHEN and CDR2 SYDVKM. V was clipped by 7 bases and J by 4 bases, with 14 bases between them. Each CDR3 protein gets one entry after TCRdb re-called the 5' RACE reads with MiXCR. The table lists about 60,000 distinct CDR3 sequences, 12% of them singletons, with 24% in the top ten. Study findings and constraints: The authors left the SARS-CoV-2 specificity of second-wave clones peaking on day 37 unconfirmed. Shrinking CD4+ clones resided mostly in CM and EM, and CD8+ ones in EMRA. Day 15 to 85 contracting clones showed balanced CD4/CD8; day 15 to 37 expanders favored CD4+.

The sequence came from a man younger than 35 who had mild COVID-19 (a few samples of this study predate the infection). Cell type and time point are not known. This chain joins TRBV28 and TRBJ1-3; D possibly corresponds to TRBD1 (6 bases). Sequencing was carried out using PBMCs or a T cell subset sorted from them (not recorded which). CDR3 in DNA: TGTGCCAGCAAGGACAGACGTCGAGGAAACACCATATATTTT. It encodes CASKDRRRGNTIYF.